The 18 T cell receptor beta chains below all came from one sample that was sequenced in a study of OX40 agonist ivuxolimab in advanced cancers. This table comes from immunoSEQ multiplex PCR, and its TCRdb copy is limited to in-frame clones, with some not included. The data show 55,000 to 80,000 clones, 81% seen once. Here the sequenced sample was CD4+ or CD8+ T cells sorted from blood, taken in a trial of the OX40 agonist ivuxolimab. All receptors derive from an adult with an advanced solid tumor such as melanoma, head and neck, liver or kidney cancer.

The V and J genes are TRBV2 and TRBJ1-5; D not certain. From germline, CDR1 is SNHLY and CDR2 FYNNEI. Trimming took 1 base from V and 4 from J, leaving 8 bases between them. This CDR3 contains 14 residues. CDR3 coding DNA: TGTGCCAGCAGTGAAGGGACCCTAAATCAGCCCCAGCATTTT. This encodes CASSEGTLNQPQHF. The entire variable domain, with the rest obtained from reference TRBV2 and TRBJ1-5, is as follows: EPEVTQTPSHQVTQMGQEVILRCVPISNHLYFYWYRQILGQKVEFLVSFYNNEISEKSEIFDDQFSVERPDGSNFTLKIRSTKLEDSAMYFCASSEGTLNQPQHFGDGTRLSIL.

J is TRBJ1-2 and V is TRBV5-1; D gene ambiguous. The CDR3 length is 13 residues. V was shortened by 1 base and J by 0 bases, with 4 bases between the two germline ends. From germline, CDR1 is SGHRS and CDR2 YFSETQ. The CDR3 is CASSLQANYGYTF. CDR3 DNA sequence: TGCGCCAGCAGCTTGCAAGCTAACTATGGCTACACCTTC.

The chain uses TRBV4-1 and TRBJ2-2; TRBD1 matches at 7 bases. The CDR3 contains 17 residues. Germline trimming cut 1 base from V and 3 bases from J; bases unmatched to any gene: 8. In germline, CDR1 is MGHRA, CDR2 YSYEKL. The CDR3: CASSQARQGRDTGELFF. CDR3 DNA sequence: TGCGCCAGCAGCCAAGCTCGACAGGGAAGGGACACCGGGGAGCTGTTTTTT.

The V and J genes are TRBV19 and TRBJ2-7; 7 nucleotides line up with TRBD1. Germline V gives CDR1 LNHDA, CDR2 SQIVND (reference sequence). The CDR3 runs 15 residues. V was pared by 7 bases and J by 6 bases, with 15 bases of the junction left unmatched. CDR3 DNA: TGTGCCAGTATGACCCCCGGGACAGATCCTATCGAGCAGTACTTC. Translation gives CASMTPGTDPIEQYF.

The gene calls are TRBV4-1 and TRBJ2-7; possible D gene TRBD2, 8 bases. This CDR3 region has 19 residues. The V end was cut by 6 bases, the J end by 2 bases, with 29 bases between. CDR1 is MGHRA, CDR2 YSYEKL, per germline. This chain's CDR3 is CASSRTRGLAGHSAYEQYF. The DNA of the CDR3 is TGCGCCAGCAGTCGCACAAGGGGGCTAGCGGGTCACTCAGCCTACGAGCAGTACTTC.

This rearrangement joins TRBV15 to TRBJ1-2, with no clear D. Trimming removed 0 bases at V and 0 bases at J, with 5 bases between. There are 14 residues in the CDR3. Per germline, CDR1 LNHNV and CDR2 YYDKDF (reference sequence). Here the CDR3 reads CATSREYTNYGYTF. CDR3 bases: TGTGCCACCAGCAGAGAATACACTAACTATGGCTACACCTTC.

This chain connects TRBV11-1 to TRBJ1-2, with 7 bases aligning to TRBD1. The J segment lost 4 bases and the V segment lost 4 bases, leaving 9 bases of the junction unmatched. Germline CDR1 SGHAT, CDR2 FQDESV (reference sequence). The CDR3 spans 15 residues. The CDR3 region has the DNA TGTGCCAGCAGCTCCGATCCGGGACAGTCCTATGGCTACACCTTC. Encoded protein: CASSSDPGQSYGYTF.

The V and J genes are TRBV19 and TRBJ2-5, with 13 bases aligning to TRBD2. CDR3 length: 17 residues. V was pared by 4 bases and J by 1 base, with 6 bases of the junction left unmatched. The V gene's germline CDR1 is LNHDA and CDR2 SQIVND (reference sequence). In DNA, the CDR3 is TGTGCCAGTAGTAGGTTGACTAGCGGGGGGTTCCAAGAGACCCAGTACTTC. Protein: CASSRLTSGGFQETQYF.

The V gene is TRBV5-6, the J gene TRBJ1-4, with 7 bases that match TRBD1. The CDR3 totals 14 residues. Trimming at V came to 4 bases and at J to 8 bases, leaving 8 bases not matched to a gene. The germline CDR1 and CDR2 sequences are SGHDT and YYEEEE. In DNA, the CDR3 is TGTGCCAGCAGCCCGACAGGGTTCTACGAAAAACTGTTTTTT. Protein: CASSPTGFYEKLFF. Based on the CDR3 plus reference TRBV5-6 and TRBJ1-4, the full variable domain is DAGVTQSPTHLIKTRGQQVTLRCSPKSGHDTVSWYQQALGQGPQFIFQYYEEEERQRGNFPDRFSGHQFPNYSSELNVNALLLGDSALYLCASSPTGFYEKLFFGSGTQLSVL.

Regarding this clone: An end of the junction does not agree with germline; a read error may underlie this. The chain joins TRBV7-7 to TRBJ2-7; TRBD2 agrees at 10 bases. The CDR3 has 14 amino acids. Germline V gene data show CDR1 as SSHAT and CDR2 as FNYEAQ (reference sequence). CDR3 sequence: CASSTSGNSYEQYF. The CDR3 DNA sequence: TGTGCTAGCAGCACTAGCGGGAACTCCTACGAGCAGTACTTC.

This clone was counted a few times. The CDR3 region is CASSEAGRHGYTF. The CDR3, as DNA: TGTGCCAGCAGTGAAGCCGGGCGCCATGGCTACACCTTC. The chain uses TRBV25-1 and TRBJ1-2; D uncertain. CDR3 length: 13 amino acids. Trimming took 2 bases from V and 6 from J, leaving 10 bases between them. Germline lookup yields CDR1 MGHDK and CDR2 SYGVNS.

This clone showed up just a few times. The chain combines TRBV5-1 with TRBJ2-2; TRBD2 might be the D (7 bases). The ends were cut back, 0 bases at V and 2 bases at J, with 11 bases in the middle. The CDR3 extends over 16 amino acids. CDR1 is SGHRS, CDR2 YFSETQ, per germline. The CDR3 reads CASSLGRGRNTGELFF. The CDR3 bases are TGCGCCAGCAGCTTGGGGCGGGGGCGCAACACCGGGGAGCTGTTTTTT.

The gene calls are TRBV6-4 and TRBJ1-4, with 7 bases lining up with TRBD1. With 0 bases clipped from V and 10 bases from J, the junction kept 8 bases outside the gene matches. The CDR3 totals 15 residues. Germline lookup yields CDR1 MRHNA and CDR2 SNTAGT. The CDR3 DNA reads TGTGCCAGCAGTGACTCCCCAGGGGGATGGCCAAAACTGTTTTTT. Amino acids: CASSDSPGGWPKLFF.

The rearrangement joins TRBV12-2 to TRBJ2-4; the table's D call, TRBD2, was not checked against the DNA. TRBV12-2 constitutes a pseudogene. The CDR3 sequence is 20 residues long. CDR3 nucleotide sequence: TGTGCAAGTCGCTTAGGAGGGATAAGGAACCACTCAGGTGACAAAAACATTCAGTACTTC. Protein product: CASRLGGIRNHSGDKNIQYF.

The chain recombines TRBV10-3 with TRBJ2-7, with 10 nucleotides matching TRBD1. Germline trimming cut 3 bases from V and 0 bases from J; bases unmatched to any gene: 8. This CDR3 region has 17 residues. Germline V CDR1 and CDR2: ENHRY, SYGVKD. In nucleotides, the CDR3 is TGTGCCATCAGTGAAGGCCCTCGGACAGGGGGCTCCTACGAGCAGTACTTC. It translates to CAISEGPRTGGSYEQYF.

This clone appeared a single time. The J gene is TRBJ1-5, the V gene TRBV5-8; D may be TRBD1 (6 bases). V lost 4 bases, J lost 2 bases, and 13 bases lay in between. CDR3 length: 15 residues. Germline CDR1 reads SGHTS; CDR2 reads YDEGEE. The CDR3 loop reads CASSTGQTGNQPQHF. DNA for the CDR3: TGTGCCAGCAGCACGGGACAAACTGGCAATCAGCCCCAGCATTTT.

The V gene is TRBV2, the J gene TRBJ1-2; D might be TRBD1 (5 bases). Trimming shortened V by 8 bases and J by 10 bases, and 23 bases separated the two germline ends. Germline-derived CDR1 and CDR2 are SNHLY and FYNNEI. The CDR3 consists of 14 residues. CDR3 loop: CASAAAGMFGAYTF. The CDR3 DNA reads as TGTGCCAGCGCGGCCGCGGGGATGTTCGGGGCCTACACCTTC.

The V call is TRBV7-6, the J call TRBJ1-5; TRBD1 might be the D (5 bases). Germline V gene sequence: CDR1 SGHVS, CDR2 FNYEAQ. Trimming took 5 bases from V and 4 from J, leaving 15 bases between them. The CDR3 covers 15 residues. The chain's CDR3 is CASSQDGQGNQPQHF. The CDR3 bases are TGTGCCAGCAGCCAGGACGGACAAGGGAATCAGCCCCAGCATTTT.